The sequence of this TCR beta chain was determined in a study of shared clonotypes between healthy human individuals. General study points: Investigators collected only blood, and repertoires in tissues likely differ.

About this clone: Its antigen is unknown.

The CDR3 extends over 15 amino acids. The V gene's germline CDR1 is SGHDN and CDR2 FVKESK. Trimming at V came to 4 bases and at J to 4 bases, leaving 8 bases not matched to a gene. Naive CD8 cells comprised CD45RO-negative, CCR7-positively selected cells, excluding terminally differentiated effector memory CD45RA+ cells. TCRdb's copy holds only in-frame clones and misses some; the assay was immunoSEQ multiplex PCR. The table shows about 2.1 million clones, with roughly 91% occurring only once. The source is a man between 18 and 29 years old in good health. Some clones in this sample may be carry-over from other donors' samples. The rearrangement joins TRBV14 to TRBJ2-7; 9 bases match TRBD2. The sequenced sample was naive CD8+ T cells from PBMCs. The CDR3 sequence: CASSPYRLAVYEQYF. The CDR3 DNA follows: TGTGCCAGCAGCCCATACCGACTAGCGGTGTACGAGCAGTACTTC.